The entry below gives a single TCR beta chain sequence along with its context. This clone was counted between two and nine times. Its antigen is not yet known. It has no much larger one-base neighbor in the sample; base qualities were not kept. Enrolling through a virtual design, the prospective study's participants ranged in age from roughly 18 to 89 years and lived across 20 to 25 United States geographic areas. To assign participants to cohorts, the prospective study relied on clinical history that participants themselves reported in a screening survey and a study questionnaire. ImmuneRACE Cohort 3 recovered participants were defined by two consecutive negative NP/OP PCR tests, healthcare professional clearance, or symptom resolution. Each participant in the prospective study had whole blood, serum and a nasopharyngeal or oropharyngeal swab collected by mobile phlebotomists. Additional blood draws and questionnaires over a roughly two-month period could optionally be provided by prospective study participants. Before DNA extraction, blood samples from the prospective study were shipped at room temperature or frozen.

This sample is part of a study of blood T cell repertoires in COVID-19 (dated by TCRdb to the early 2020s). About the full investigation: Collaborator samples came from the United States, Italy and Spain and covered acute and convalescent phases of COVID-19. The material from the prospective study consisted of cDNA or gDNA derived from T cells, B-cell-depleted T cells, or PBMCs. Subjects who had been exposed to COVID-19, were actively infected with it, or had recovered from it provided the deeply sampled blood TCRbeta repertoires that made up the dataset. The repertoires were released in a freely available public database intended as a resource for research on the immune response to SARS-CoV-2. The samples were drawn from the first 160 participants of the ongoing ImmuneRACE study and from more than 1,000 subjects provided by 6 global collaborators. A de-identified subject ID, COVID-19 status, age in years and sex were almost always included in the sample metadata. Where available, HLA class I and class II types were taken from metadata supplied by the sample provider and were not determined by assay-based typing.

Trimming costs V 6 bases and J 4 bases, and their ends lie 18 bases apart. Based on the germline V gene (reference sequence), the CDR1 and CDR2 sequences are LNHDA and SQIVND. The CDR3, from cysteine to phenylalanine, totals 15 residues. Of all the DNA, just the CDR3 is kept, 45 bases in frame from base 1. The study at large found these results: The amount of clinical and demographic metadata varied by source and participant and was provided uncurated.

TCRbeta CDR3 regions were amplified from genomic DNA using the immunoSEQ Assay, a bias-controlled multiplex PCR. In the authors' own workflow: The number of nucleated cells in each sample was estimated by amplification of reference gene primers within the assay. To quantify the absolute abundance of each unique TCRbeta CDR3 rearrangement, sequence reads were collapsed and filtered. For each sample, productive Simpson clonality was calculated as the square root of Simpson's diversity index over productive rearrangements. Imported from immuneACCESS, the table was reduced by TCRdb to in-frame sequences with V and J called. These copies leave out some clones; in studies compared against another copy, an unresolved V gene accounts for under half, and the cause of the remainder is not known. The D gene and trimming were derived from the DNA, and the V and J assignments and clone size from that table. A total of 250,000 to 300,000 clones appear in this sample, 84% of them only once. 3.4% of the sample lies in the top ten.

This clonotype originated in a man aged 50 to 59 who had recovered from COVID-19. The source material was PBMCs or T cells enriched from blood (not recorded which). The rearranged chain carries TRBV19 and TRBJ1-2, with no D gene named confidently. The bases read TGTGCCAGTAGCATCCCCTTATCGAGCACCTATGGCTACACCTTC. This sequence encodes CASSIPLSSTYGYTF.